These 14 T cell receptor beta chains were all obtained from the same sample, sequenced in a study of blood T cell repertoires in COVID-19. Profiled with immunoSEQ multiplex PCR; TCRdb holds only in-frame clones, not every one. The sample carries approximately 290,000 clones, 70% to 90% recorded once. The sample comprised peripheral blood. Source of these receptors: a woman aged 55-70 years with acute or convalescent COVID-19.

The chain carries TRBV24-1 and TRBJ2-1; 7 nucleotides agree with TRBD2. V dropped 3 bases and J dropped 4; count of bases not matched to a gene: 11. CDR1 and CDR2 from the germline V gene are KGHDR and SFDVKD. This CDR3 comprises 17 residues. CDR3 in DNA: TGTGCCACCAGTGATCGAGCGGGATCGGTAATTTACAATGAGCAGTTCTTC. Protein: CATSDRAGSVIYNEQFF.

This rearrangement joins TRBV7-9 to TRBJ2-5; D possibly corresponds to TRBD1 (5 bases). The CDR3 length is 15 residues. Germline values: CDR1 SEHNR, CDR2 FQNEAQ (reference sequence). With 6 bases removed from V and 2 bases from J, the gap between germline ends came to 16 bases. CDR3 in amino acids: CASSRGSLGQETQYF. In nucleotides, the CDR3 is TGTGCCAGCAGTAGGGGATCACTGGGGCAAGAGACCCAGTACTTC.

V gene TRBV5-1 combines with J gene TRBJ2-5; D not resolved. This CDR3 is 12 amino acids long. The V end was cut by 0 bases, the J end by 3 bases, with 3 bases between. Germline values: CDR1 SGHRS, CDR2 YFSETQ. For the CDR3, the DNA is TGCGCCAGCAGCTTGGCCGAAGAGACCCAGTACTTC. Translating gives CASSLAEETQYF.

The chain recombines TRBV6-5 with TRBJ1-3; tentatively, D is TRBD1 (5 bases). V lost 0 bases, J lost 2 bases, and 11 bases lay in between. Germline V gene lookup returns CDR1 MNHEY and CDR2 SVGAGI. The CDR3 has 16 amino acids. Written as DNA, the CDR3 is TGTGCCAGCAGTTACTCGATTGTGGGGCCTGGAAACACCATATATTTT. Residues: CASSYSIVGPGNTIYF.

The gene calls are TRBV19 and TRBJ1-2, with 8 bases matching TRBD1. In germline, CDR1 is LNHDA, CDR2 SQIVND (reference sequence). This CDR3 spans 15 amino acids. Germline trimming cut 5 bases from V and 2 bases from J; bases unmatched to any gene: 7. The CDR3 protein is CASSPRDRTNYGYTF. CDR3 in DNA: TGTGCCAGTAGTCCCCGGGACAGGACAAACTATGGCTACACCTTC.

The V and J genes are TRBV5-6 and TRBJ1-2; TRBD1 matches at 8 bases. The CDR3 has 16 amino acids. Germline values: CDR1 SGHDT, CDR2 YYEEEE. The V segment lost 4 bases and the J segment 1 base; nucleotides outside the gene matches: 9. The CDR3 nucleotides are TGTGCCAGCAGCCGCCGCGGACAGGGTCTTAACTATGGCTACACCTTC. Its protein product is CASSRRGQGLNYGYTF.

This chain connects TRBV5-6 to TRBJ1-5; TRBD1 might be the D (5 bases). Germline assignment: CDR1 SGHDT and CDR2 YYEEEE. This CDR3 is built from 12 residues. V was shortened by 3 bases and J by 9 bases, with 10 bases between the two germline ends. CDR3 in amino acids: CASSSATGPQHF. The CDR3 DNA reads as TGTGCCAGCAGCTCCGCAACAGGGCCCCAGCATTTT. Combining the CDR3 with reference TRBV5-6 and TRBJ1-5 gives the whole variable domain DAGVTQSPTHLIKTRGQQVTLRCSPKSGHDTVSWYQQALGQGPQFIFQYYEEEERQRGNFPDRFSGHQFPNYSSELNVNALLLGDSALYLCASSSATGPQHFGDGTRLSIL.

In this sample, this clone turned up a few times. V usage is TRBV9 and J usage is TRBJ2-7, with D possibly being TRBD1 (6 bases). Germline lookup yields CDR1 SGDLS and CDR2 YYNGEE. The CDR3 has 15 amino acids. V lost 4 bases to trimming and J lost 0 bases, with 14 bases between them. The CDR3 DNA sequence: TGTGCCAGCAGCCCACAGGGTTTAAGCTCCTACGAGCAGTACTTC. It translates to CASSPQGLSSYEQYF.

The V gene is TRBV6-2 or TRBV6-3, the J gene TRBJ1-2; TRBD1 aligns across 7 bases. Trimming took 5 bases from V and 5 from J; bases not matched to a gene: 11. There are 15 residues in the CDR3. The V gene's germline CDR1 is MNHEY and CDR2 SVGEGT. CDR3 sequence: CASSRPGQHRYGYTF. DNA for the CDR3: TGTGCCAGCAGTCGACCGGGACAGCACCGTTATGGCTACACCTTC.

This chain links TRBV3-1 (or the pseudogene TRBV3-2) with TRBJ2-7; D gene ambiguous. The V end lost 0 bases, the J end lost 2 bases, and 11 bases lay between the germline ends. In germline, CDR1 is LGHDT, CDR2 YNNKEL (reference sequence). There are 15 residues in the CDR3. CDR3: CASSQDLSGPYEQYF. For the CDR3, the DNA is TGTGCCAGCAGCCAAGATCTTTCAGGTCCCTACGAGCAGTACTTC.

V usage is TRBV24-1 and J usage is TRBJ1-2, with a weak D call TRBD1 (6 bases). V lost 0 bases, J lost 8 bases, and 9 bases lay in between. CDR1 is KGHDR, CDR2 SFDVKD, per germline. CDR3 length equals 13 residues. The CDR3 here is CATSDLTGKGYTF. For the CDR3, the DNA is TGTGCCACCAGTGATTTGACAGGGAAAGGCTACACCTTC.

The chain joins TRBV19 to TRBJ2-2; D is undetermined. CDR3 size: 11 residues. Deletions cut 7 bases from V and 6 bases from J, with 6 bases between. Per germline, CDR1 LNHDA and CDR2 SQIVND (reference sequence). CDR3 in DNA: TGTGCCAGTACCTTTTCCGGGGAGCTGTTTTTT. It codes for CASTFSGELFF. Full variable domain (remainder filled in from reference TRBV19 and TRBJ2-2): DGGITQSPKYLFRKEGQNVTLSCEQNLNHDAMYWYRQDPGQGLRLIYYSQIVNDFQKGDIAEGYSVSREKKESFPLTVTSAQKNPTAFYLCASTFSGELFFGEGSRLTVL.

The chain joins TRBV9 to TRBJ1-6; a weak D match, TRBD1 (6 bases). The V and J ends lost 4 bases and 10 bases respectively, with 15 bases between them. CDR3 length equals 14 residues. Germline-derived CDR1 and CDR2 are SGDLS and YYNGEE. CDR3 amino acids: CASSLQGFGSPLHF. The CDR3 DNA reads as TGTGCCAGCAGCTTACAGGGTTTTGGGTCACCCCTCCACTTT.

This clone was counted a single time. The chain couples TRBV10-3 to TRBJ2-7, with 11 bases identical to TRBD2. The length of the CDR3 is 14 residues. Germline values: CDR1 ENHRY, CDR2 SYGVKD. Losses at the gene ends were 5 bases for V and 1 base for J; bases not matched to a gene: 1. CDR3 residues: CAISSSGGSYEQYF. Written as DNA, the CDR3 is TGTGCCATCAGTTCTAGCGGGGGGTCCTACGAGCAGTACTTC.